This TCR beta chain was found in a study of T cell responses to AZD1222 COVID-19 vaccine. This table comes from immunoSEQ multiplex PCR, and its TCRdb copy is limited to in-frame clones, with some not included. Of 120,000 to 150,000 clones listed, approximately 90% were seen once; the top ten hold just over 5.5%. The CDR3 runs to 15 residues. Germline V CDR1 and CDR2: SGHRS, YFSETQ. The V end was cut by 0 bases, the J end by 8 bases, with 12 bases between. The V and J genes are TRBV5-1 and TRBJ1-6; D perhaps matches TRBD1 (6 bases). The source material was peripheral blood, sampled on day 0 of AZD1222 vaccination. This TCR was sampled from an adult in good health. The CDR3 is CASSLDLNRDSPLHF. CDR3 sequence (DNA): TGCGCCAGCAGCTTGGATCTGAACAGGGATTCACCCCTCCACTTT.